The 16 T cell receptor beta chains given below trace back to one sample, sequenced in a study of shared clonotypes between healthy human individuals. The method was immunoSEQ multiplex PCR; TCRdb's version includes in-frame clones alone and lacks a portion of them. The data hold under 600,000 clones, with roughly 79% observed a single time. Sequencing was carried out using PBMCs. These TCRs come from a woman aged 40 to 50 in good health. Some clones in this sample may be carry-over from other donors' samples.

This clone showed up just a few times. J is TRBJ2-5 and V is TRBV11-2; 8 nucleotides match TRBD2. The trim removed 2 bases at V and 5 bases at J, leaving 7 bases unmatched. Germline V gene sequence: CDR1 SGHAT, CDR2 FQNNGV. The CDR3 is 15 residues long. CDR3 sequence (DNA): TGTGCCAGCAGCTTAAGGCCGGGAGGGCCGGAGACCCAGTACTTC. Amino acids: CASSLRPGGPETQYF.

As DNA, the CDR3 is TGTGCCAGCAGCTTGGGACTAGCGGAAGCCTACGAGCAGTACTTC. Amino acids: CASSLGLAEAYEQYF. V usage is TRBV5-6 and J usage is TRBJ2-7; TRBD2 agrees at 9 bases. Trimming cost V 0 bases and J 2 bases; bases outside gene matches: 3. The CDR3 totals 15 residues. The germline gives CDR1 SGHDT, CDR2 YYEEEE.

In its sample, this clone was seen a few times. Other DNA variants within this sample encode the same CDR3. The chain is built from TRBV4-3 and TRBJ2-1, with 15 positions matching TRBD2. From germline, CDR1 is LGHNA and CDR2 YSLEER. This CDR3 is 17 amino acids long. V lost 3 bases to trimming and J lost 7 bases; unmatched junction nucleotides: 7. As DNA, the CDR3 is TGCGCCAGCAGCCATCCGGGACTAGCGGGAGGCGGGAATGAGCAGTTCTTC. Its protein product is CASSHPGLAGGGNEQFF.

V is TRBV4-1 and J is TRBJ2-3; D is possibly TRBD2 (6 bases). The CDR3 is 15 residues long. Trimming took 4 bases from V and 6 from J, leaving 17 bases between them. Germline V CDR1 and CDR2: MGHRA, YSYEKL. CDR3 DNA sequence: TGCGCCAGCAGCCGTCCCGGGACTCCCCCGGATACGCAGTATTTT. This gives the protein CASSRPGTPPDTQYF.

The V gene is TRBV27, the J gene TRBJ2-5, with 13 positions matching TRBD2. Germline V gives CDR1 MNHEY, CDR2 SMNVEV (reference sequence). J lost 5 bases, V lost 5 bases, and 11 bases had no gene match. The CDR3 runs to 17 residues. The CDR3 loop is CASSPTSGRAGFETQYF. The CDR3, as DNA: TGTGCCAGCAGTCCAACTAGCGGGAGGGCGGGGTTTGAGACCCAGTACTTC.

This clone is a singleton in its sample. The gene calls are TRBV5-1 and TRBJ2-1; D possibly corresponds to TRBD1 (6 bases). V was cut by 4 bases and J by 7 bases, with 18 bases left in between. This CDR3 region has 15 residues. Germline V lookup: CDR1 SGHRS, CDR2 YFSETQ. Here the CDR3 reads CASSEGHLPQNEQFF. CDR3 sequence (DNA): TGCGCCAGCAGCGAGGGACACCTTCCACAAAATGAGCAGTTCTTC.

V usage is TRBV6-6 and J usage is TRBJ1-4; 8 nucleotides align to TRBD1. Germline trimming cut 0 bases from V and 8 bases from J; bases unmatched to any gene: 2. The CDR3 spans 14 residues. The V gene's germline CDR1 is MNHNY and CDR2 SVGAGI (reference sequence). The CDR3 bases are TGTGCCAGCAGTTACTCCGGACAGGGCGAAAAACTGTTTTTT. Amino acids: CASSYSGQGEKLFF.

The DNA of the CDR3 is TGTGCCAGCAGCCAATTCCTAGCGGAGACAGAGACCCAGTACTTC. Its protein product is CASSQFLAETETQYF. This sequence joins TRBV14 and TRBJ2-5; 7 bases fit TRBD2. The CDR3 length is 15 residues. Germline loops: CDR1 SGHDN, CDR2 FVKESK. The V and J ends lost 2 bases and 4 bases, in that order; junction bases with no gene match: 7.

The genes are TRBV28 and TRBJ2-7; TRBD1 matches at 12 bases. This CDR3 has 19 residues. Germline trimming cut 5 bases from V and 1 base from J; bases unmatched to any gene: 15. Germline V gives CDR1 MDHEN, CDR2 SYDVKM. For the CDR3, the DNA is TGTGCCAGCAGTGTTCCCGGGACAGGGGGCGTTTTTTTGTCCTACGAGCAGTACTTC. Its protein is CASSVPGTGGVFLSYEQYF. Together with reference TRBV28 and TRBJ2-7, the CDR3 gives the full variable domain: DVKVTQSSRYLVKRTGEKVFLECVQDMDHENMFWYRQDPGLGLRLIYFSYDVKMKEKGDIPEGYSVSREKKERFSLILESASTNQTSMYLCASSVPGTGGVFLSYEQYFGPGTRLTVT.

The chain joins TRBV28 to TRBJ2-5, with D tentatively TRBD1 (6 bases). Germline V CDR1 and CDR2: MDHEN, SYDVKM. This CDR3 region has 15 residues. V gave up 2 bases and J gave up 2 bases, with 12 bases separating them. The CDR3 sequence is CASSLITGSQETQYF. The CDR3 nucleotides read TGTGCCAGCAGTTTAATAACAGGGTCTCAAGAGACCCAGTACTTC.

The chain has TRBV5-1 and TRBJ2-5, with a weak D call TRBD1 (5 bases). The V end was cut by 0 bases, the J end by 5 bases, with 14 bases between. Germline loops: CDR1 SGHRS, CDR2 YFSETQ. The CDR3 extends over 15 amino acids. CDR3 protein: CASSLARREEETQYF. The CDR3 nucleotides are TGCGCCAGCAGCTTGGCACGCAGGGAAGAGGAGACCCAGTACTTC.

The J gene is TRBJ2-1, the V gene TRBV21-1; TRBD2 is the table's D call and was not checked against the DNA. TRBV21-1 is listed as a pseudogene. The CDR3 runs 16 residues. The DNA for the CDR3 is TGTGCCAGCAGCAAAGGGGGACTAGCGGGGTACAATGAGCAGTTCTTC. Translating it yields CASSKGGLAGYNEQFF.

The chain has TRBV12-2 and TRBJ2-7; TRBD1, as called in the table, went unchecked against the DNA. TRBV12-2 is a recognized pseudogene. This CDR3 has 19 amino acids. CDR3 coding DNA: TGTGCAAGTCGCTTAGTAATCAGCGGGACAGGGTCGAGCTCCTACGAGCAGTACTTC. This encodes CASRLVISGTGSSSYEQYF.

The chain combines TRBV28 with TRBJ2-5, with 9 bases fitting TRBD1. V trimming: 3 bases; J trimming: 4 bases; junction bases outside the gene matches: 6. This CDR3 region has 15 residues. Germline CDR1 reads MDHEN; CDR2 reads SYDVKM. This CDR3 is CASSLGTGPRETQYF. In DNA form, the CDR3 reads TGTGCCAGCAGTTTGGGGACAGGGCCCCGAGAGACCCAGTACTTC.

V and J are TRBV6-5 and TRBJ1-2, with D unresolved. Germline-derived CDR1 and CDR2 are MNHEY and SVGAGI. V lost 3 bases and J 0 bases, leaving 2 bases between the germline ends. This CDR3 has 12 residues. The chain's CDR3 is CASSYANYGYTF. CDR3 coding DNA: TGTGCCAGCAGTTATGCTAACTATGGCTACACCTTC.

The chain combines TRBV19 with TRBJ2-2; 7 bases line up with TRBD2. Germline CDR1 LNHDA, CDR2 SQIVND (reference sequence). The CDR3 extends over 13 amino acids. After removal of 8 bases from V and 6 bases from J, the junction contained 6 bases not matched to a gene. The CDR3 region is CASCTSVAGELFF. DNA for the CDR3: TGTGCCAGTTGCACTAGCGTCGCCGGGGAGCTGTTTTTT.